The clone carrying this TCR beta chain was seen many times. The data stem from a study of response to subunit inactivated influenza vaccine. CDR3 length equals 13 residues. V was clipped by 1 base and J by 6 bases, with 13 bases between them. Germline assignment: CDR1 SQVTM and CDR2 ANQGSEA. TCRdb fed the RT-PCR reads into MiXCR, producing one record per CDR3 protein. This sample yields 500,000 to 600,000 distinct CDR3 sequences, of which under 9% are seen a single time; 10% to 15% belongs to the top ten. This receptor was taken from a man aged 50 to 69 who received an inactivated influenza vaccine. V usage is TRBV29-1 and J usage is TRBJ2-7; possibly TRBD1 for D (5 bases). Sequencing was performed on PBMCs from blood, taken roughly 24 months after vaccination. This chain's CDR3 is CSVEGVRVGEQYF. In nucleotides, the CDR3 is TGCAGCGTTGAAGGAGTCAGGGTCGGCGAGCAGTACTTC.